This is a list of T cell receptor beta chains from one sample in a study of blood T cell repertoires in COVID-19. Clones were read by immunoSEQ multiplex PCR, and TCRdb kept only the in-frame ones, dropping some. The profile covers fewer than 300,000 clones, with 70% to 90% appearing a single time and roughly 0.94% taken by the ten largest. The sequenced material came from peripheral blood. Every receptor here comes from a human donor with COVID-19, enrolled during active disease. The donor label of this sample is uncertain. Both conserved end residues are part of each CDR3. Each record gives: V gene, J gene, D gene, clone size, CDR3 DNA, CDR3 protein. The D gene is left open where the match is weak. For some rows the clone size is stated as once, few or many, or as a class when expanded; others skip it.

V: TRBV7-2; J: TRBJ2-4; D: TRBD2; size: .; DNA: TGTGCCAGCGCTGGGGGAGGGGCCAAAAACATTCAGTACTTC; CDR3: CASAGGGAKNIQYF
V: TRBV6-6; J: TRBJ2-7; D: .; size: .; DNA: TGTGCCAGCAGTTTAGGAGGGAGCACTTACGAGCAGTACTTC; CDR3: CASSLGGSTYEQYF
V: TRBV5-1; J: TRBJ2-7; D: .; size: .; DNA: TGCGCCAGCAGCTTGTCGGGTTTCTCCTACGAGCAGTACTTC; CDR3: CASSLSGFSYEQYF
V: TRBV6-1; J: TRBJ2-5; D: TRBD1; size: .; DNA: TGTGCCAGCAGTGAAAATTGGACAGGGGAAGAGACCCAGTACTTC; CDR3: CASSENWTGEETQYF
V: TRBV10-3; J: TRBJ1-1; D: TRBD1; size: .; DNA: TGTGCCATCACCCTCGGACAGGGGGCTGAAGCTTTCTTT; CDR3: CAITLGQGAEAFF
V: TRBV6-1; J: TRBJ1-5; D: TRBD1; size: .; DNA: TGTGCCAGCAGTGAATCTTGGCAGGGGGGATTTCAGCCCCAGCATTTT; CDR3: CASSESWQGGFQPQHF
V: TRBV27; J: TRBJ1-6; D: .; size: .; DNA: TGTGCCAGCCGCCAGGGACTGATTAATTCACCCCTCCACTTT; CDR3: CASRQGLINSPLHF
V: TRBV28; J: TRBJ1-4; D: TRBD1; size: .; DNA: TGTGCCAGCAGTTTCGCACAGGGGGGGAATGAAAAACTGTTTTTT; CDR3: CASSFAQGGNEKLFF
V: TRBV5-1; J: TRBJ2-2; D: .; size: few; DNA: TGCGCCAGCAGCTATAGGGGATCTGACACCGGGGAGCTGTTTTTT; CDR3: CASSYRGSDTGELFF
V: TRBV28; J: TRBJ2-4; D: .; size: .; DNA: TGTGCCAGCAGTCGTCCCGGGGTAGCCAAAAACATTCAGTACTTC; CDR3: CASSRPGVAKNIQYF
V: TRBV29-1; J: TRBJ1-1; D: TRBD1; size: .; DNA: TGCAGCGCTTCAGGGGGGAACACTGAAGCTTTCTTT; CDR3: CSASGGNTEAFF
V: TRBV12-3/TRBV12-4; J: TRBJ1-4; D: TRBD1; size: few; DNA: TGTGCCAGCCGGGACAGGGAGGTGGAAAAACTGTTTTTT; CDR3: CASRDREVEKLFF
V: TRBV27; J: TRBJ2-1; D: .; size: .; DNA: TGTGCCAGCAGTTTATTTGGGCGGGAACCCAATGAGCAGTTCTTC; CDR3: CASSLFGREPNEQFF
V: TRBV7-9; J: TRBJ1-1; D: .; size: .; DNA: TGTGCCAGCAGCTTAGCTTCGGGGGTCCGTGAAGCTTTCTTT; CDR3: CASSLASGVREAFF
V: TRBV7-8; J: TRBJ2-7; D: TRBD2; size: .; DNA: TGTGCCAGCAGACAGGGACTAGCGGGAGGGACCTACGAGCAGTACTTC; CDR3: CASRQGLAGGTYEQYF
V: TRBV5-8; J: TRBJ1-4; D: .; size: once; DNA: TGTGCCAGCAGCACCCTTCAGGGGTCAGAGGAAAAACTGTTTTTT; CDR3: CASSTLQGSEEKLFF
V: TRBV7-2; J: TRBJ2-1; D: TRBD2; size: .; DNA: TGTGCCAGCATCCCCCTTTTAGCGGGACCTCACTCCTACAATGAGCAGTTCTTC; CDR3: CASIPLLAGPHSYNEQFF
V: TRBV19; J: TRBJ2-3; D: .; size: .; DNA: TGTGCCAGTAGTGCCCAGTTAAGTTCTGCCGATACGCAGTATTTT; CDR3: CASSAQLSSADTQYF
V: TRBV5-1; J: TRBJ2-3; D: .; size: .; DNA: TGCGCCAGCAGAGACAGGTTTTACACAGATACGCAGTATTTT; CDR3: CASRDRFYTDTQYF
V: TRBV6-5; J: TRBJ1-2; D: .; size: .; DNA: TGTGCCAGCAGTTATGGGTCAGGGGTTGGCTACACCTTC; CDR3: CASSYGSGVGYTF
V: TRBV18; J: TRBJ1-1; D: TRBD1; size: .; DNA: TGTGCCAGCTCACCCCGCAGGGGGCATACTGAAGCTTTCTTT; CDR3: CASSPRRGHTEAFF
V: TRBV7-7; J: TRBJ2-2; D: TRBD2; size: .; DNA: TGTGCTAGCAGCTTAGCAGCGGGGAGGGTGAACACCGGGGAGCTGTTTTTT; CDR3: CASSLAAGRVNTGELFF
V: TRBV6-5; J: TRBJ1-1; D: .; size: .; DNA: TGTGCCAGCGGCGCATTCGGGGACACTGAAGCTTTCTTT; CDR3: CASGAFGDTEAFF
V: TRBV5-1; J: TRBJ2-5; D: TRBD1; size: .; DNA: TGCGCCAGCAGCTTCCGACAGGGGGCGGGAGAGACCCAGTACTTC; CDR3: CASSFRQGAGETQYF
V: TRBV15; J: TRBJ2-1; D: .; size: .; DNA: TGTGCCACCAGTATAAGGAGCTCCTACAATGAGCAGTTCTTC; CDR3: CATSIRSSYNEQFF
V: TRBV21-1; J: TRBJ2-7; D: .; size: .; DNA: TGTGCCAGCACTTTGGGACAGGGGGGCGAGCAGTACTTC; CDR3: CASTLGQGGEQYF
V: TRBV4-3; J: TRBJ2-2; D: TRBD2; size: .; DNA: TGCGCCAGCAGCCGGACTAGCGGATACACCGGGGAGCTGTTTTTT; CDR3: CASSRTSGYTGELFF
V: TRBV7-8; J: TRBJ1-6; D: .; size: .; DNA: TGTGCCAGCAGCCCCCGACAGGCGCGTAATTCACCCCTCCACTTT; CDR3: CASSPRQARNSPLHF
V: TRBV6-5; J: TRBJ2-3; D: .; size: .; DNA: TGTGCCAGCAGTTACGGGGGCACGGCCACAGATACGCAGTATTTT; CDR3: CASSYGGTATDTQYF
V: TRBV10-3; J: TRBJ1-2; D: .; size: .; DNA: TGTGCCATCAGTGAGTTCACGACAGGATCTACTATGGGTTACACCTTC; CDR3: CAISEFTTGSTMGYTF
V: TRBV3-1/TRBV3-2; J: TRBJ2-5; D: .; size: .; DNA: TGTGCCAGCAGCCAAGACCGTTCAGGCCAAGAGACCCAGTACTTC; CDR3: CASSQDRSGQETQYF
V: TRBV7-9; J: TRBJ1-1; D: .; size: .; DNA: TGTGCCAGCAGCTTAGGTGGGGGCAGGGAGAGAACTGAAGCTTTCTTT; CDR3: CASSLGGGRERTEAFF
V: TRBV28; J: TRBJ1-1; D: .; size: .; DNA: TGTGCCAGCAGTCCTCGAGTCTATAACACTGAAGCTTTCTTT; CDR3: CASSPRVYNTEAFF
V: TRBV19; J: TRBJ1-5; D: .; size: .; DNA: TGTGCCAGTAGTGAGCGACGAGATCAGCCCCAGCATTTT; CDR3: CASSERRDQPQHF
V: TRBV6-5; J: TRBJ1-3; D: TRBD1; size: .; DNA: TGTGCCAGCAGTTGGGGACAGGTCGACTCTGGAAACACCATATATTTT; CDR3: CASSWGQVDSGNTIYF
V: TRBV12-5; J: TRBJ1-5; D: TRBD1; size: .; DNA: TGTGCTAGTGGTACGGGACAGGACTCCGATCAGCCCCAGCATTTT; CDR3: CASGTGQDSDQPQHF
V: TRBV2; J: TRBJ1-2; D: .; size: .; DNA: TGTGCCAGCAGTGAAGCCAGGAACTATGGCTACACCTTC; CDR3: CASSEARNYGYTF
V: TRBV28; J: TRBJ1-3; D: TRBD1; size: few; DNA: TGTGCCAGCAGAATACAGGGGGCGGATGGAAACACCATATATTTT; CDR3: CASRIQGADGNTIYF
V: TRBV30; J: TRBJ1-6; D: .; size: .; DNA: TGTGCCTGGGGTAGCGGTGTCTGGGGTAATTCACCCCTCCACTTT; CDR3: CAWGSGVWGNSPLHF
V: TRBV18; J: TRBJ2-1; D: TRBD2; size: .; DNA: TGTGCCAGCTCACCCCCCCGCGGGAGTCGCGATGAGCAGTTCTTC; CDR3: CASSPPRGSRDEQFF
V: TRBV7-2; J: TRBJ2-7; D: TRBD2; size: .; DNA: TGTGCCAGCAGCTTAGGATTGGGACTAGCGAACGAGCAGTACTTC; CDR3: CASSLGLGLANEQYF
V: TRBV19; J: TRBJ2-2; D: .; size: few; DNA: TGTGCCAGTAGTATACAGGGGAACACCGGGGAGCTGTTTTTT; CDR3: CASSIQGNTGELFF
V: TRBV28; J: TRBJ1-2; D: TRBD1; size: few; DNA: TGTGCCAGCAGTTCAGCCGGGACAGCTAACTATGGCTACACCTTC; CDR3: CASSSAGTANYGYTF
V: TRBV30; J: TRBJ2-5; D: .; size: .; DNA: TGTGCCTGGAGAGCCAGGGGATTTGAGACCCAGTACTTC; CDR3: CAWRARGFETQYF
V: TRBV27; J: TRBJ1-2; D: TRBD1; size: few; DNA: TGTGCCAGCAGTGCTCGGGACAGGGCTTCGTACACCTTC; CDR3: CASSARDRASYTF
V: TRBV5-1; J: TRBJ1-2; D: TRBD1; size: .; DNA: TGCGCCAGCAGCTTGGGAGGTGACAGGGGTGGCTACACCTTC; CDR3: CASSLGGDRGGYTF
V: TRBV28; J: TRBJ1-2; D: TRBD1; size: .; DNA: TGTGCCAGCGGGGGACAGGGGCCCGACTATGGCTACACCTTC; CDR3: CASGGQGPDYGYTF
V: TRBV12-1; J: TRBJ1-5; D: .; size: .; DNA: TGTGCCAGCAGACCACCCGGGGTGGCCCAGCATTTT; CDR3: CASRPPGVAQHF
V: TRBV28; J: TRBJ1-2; D: TRBD1; size: .; DNA: TGTGCCACCCGACAGGGTGATGGCTACACCTTC; CDR3: CATRQGDGYTF
V: TRBV10-2; J: TRBJ2-1; D: .; size: .; DNA: TGCGCCAGCAGCTTAGATCCGCAAGTTGAGCAGTTCTTC; CDR3: CASSLDPQVEQFF
V: TRBV19; J: TRBJ1-5; D: TRBD1; size: .; DNA: TGTGCCAGTAGTCGGTTAGGACAGGGAAATCAGCCCCAGCATTTT; CDR3: CASSRLGQGNQPQHF
V: TRBV19; J: TRBJ1-6; D: TRBD1; size: .; DNA: TGTGCCAGTACGTTCCGGGACAGGCTGAATTCACCCCTCCACTTT; CDR3: CASTFRDRLNSPLHF
V: TRBV5-1; J: TRBJ2-2; D: .; size: .; DNA: TGCGCCAGCAGCCTCGCCGGGACTCCGAACACCGGGGAGCTGTTTTTT; CDR3: CASSLAGTPNTGELFF
V: TRBV7-9; J: TRBJ1-4; D: .; size: .; DNA: TGTGCCAGCAGCTACAACAGGGTTGCTAATGAAAAACTGTTTTTT; CDR3: CASSYNRVANEKLFF
V: TRBV14; J: TRBJ2-7; D: .; size: .; DNA: TGTGCCAGCAGCCAAGTCCCGCACTCCCTTTCTTACGAGCAGTACTTC; CDR3: CASSQVPHSLSYEQYF
V: TRBV19; J: TRBJ2-3; D: TRBD2; size: .; DNA: TGTGCCAGTAGTATTGTCGTACTAGCGGGAGATACGCAGTATTTT; CDR3: CASSIVVLAGDTQYF
V: TRBV24-1; J: TRBJ1-5; D: TRBD1; size: few; DNA: TGTGCCACCAGTGATTCCTCAGGACAGGGTAGCAATCAGCCCCAGCATTTT; CDR3: CATSDSSGQGSNQPQHF
V: TRBV9; J: TRBJ2-7; D: TRBD1; size: once; DNA: TGTGCCAGCAGCCTCCGGACAGGCGAGCAGTACTTC; CDR3: CASSLRTGEQYF
V: TRBV6-5; J: TRBJ2-7; D: TRBD2; size: .; DNA: TGTGCCAGCAGCTCCCCAAGCGGGAATTCCTACGAGCAGTACTTC; CDR3: CASSSPSGNSYEQYF